What follows are 9 T cell receptor beta chains derived from one specimen sequenced in a study of persistence of HIV-infected CD4 T cells. The immunoSEQ assay was version 4, run in survey mode. Profiling relied on immunoSEQ multiplex PCR, and the TCRdb table lists in-frame clones only, not all of them. The sample has some 41,000 clones, less than 90% seen once. Stimulation used 8.5 to 10 ug/mL lysate from CMV-infected fibroblasts. Sorted nonresponding memory CD4+ T cells were CD40L-negative, CD69-negative, CD45RO-high. Their specific antigens are unknown. The input for sequencing was CD4+ T cells sorted from PBMCs after approximately 19-hour stimulation, taken from a patient who received antiretroviral therapy. Every receptor here comes from an adult man with HIV who was CMV-seropositive.

The sample holds a few counts of this clone. CDR3 in DNA: TGCGCCAGCAGCCAAGAACTACATGTTGGCTACACCTTC. Protein product: CASSQELHVGYTF. The chain recombines TRBV4-1 with TRBJ1-2; D gene ambiguous. Trimming cost V 0 bases and J 7 bases, with 9 bases left between them. The germline gives CDR1 MGHRA, CDR2 YSYEKL. There are 13 residues in the CDR3.

The chain uses TRBV5-8 and TRBJ1-6; 7 positions agree with TRBD1. The CDR3 extends over 14 amino acids. Germline V gene data show CDR1 as SGHTS and CDR2 as YDEGEE. Germline trimming cut 6 bases from V and 9 bases from J; bases unmatched to any gene: 9. The DNA for the CDR3 is TGTGCCAGCAATTACCAGGGGGTCGGTTCACCCCTCCACTTT. The encoded protein is CASNYQGVGSPLHF.

This chain uses TRBV7-2 with TRBJ1-1; D gene ambiguous. Germline CDR1 is SGHTA and CDR2 is FQGNSA. Trimming stripped 5 bases from V and 6 bases from J, with 19 bases between. The CDR3 contains 15 residues. The DNA of the CDR3 is TGTGCCAGCAGCGGGCGCATCGGTGGGGATCCTGAAGCTTTCTTT. It codes for CASSGRIGGDPEAFF.

This chain uses TRBV28 with TRBJ2-7; D not certain. This CDR3 region has 11 residues. With 7 bases removed from V and 3 bases from J, the gap between germline ends came to 7 bases. Germline values: CDR1 MDHEN, CDR2 SYDVKM. CDR3 in DNA: TGTGCCAGCACGAGGAGCTACGAGCAGTACTTC. This codes for CASTRSYEQYF. Drawing the rest from reference TRBV28 and TRBJ2-7, the complete variable domain is DVKVTQSSRYLVKRTGEKVFLECVQDMDHENMFWYRQDPGLGLRLIYFSYDVKMKEKGDIPEGYSVSREKKERFSLILESASTNQTSMYLCASTRSYEQYFGPGTRLTVT.

This chain links TRBV5-6 with TRBJ2-3; D unresolved. Germline CDR1 SGHDT, CDR2 YYEEEE. This CDR3 region has 15 residues. The V gene lost 1 base and the J gene lost 0 bases, with 9 bases spanning the gap. The CDR3 DNA is TGTGCCAGCAGCTTGATTTCAGTTAGCACAGATACGCAGTATTTT. The encoded protein is CASSLISVSTDTQYF. Complete variable domain (other parts from reference TRBV5-6 and TRBJ2-3): DAGVTQSPTHLIKTRGQQVTLRCSPKSGHDTVSWYQQALGQGPQFIFQYYEEEERQRGNFPDRFSGHQFPNYSSELNVNALLLGDSALYLCASSLISVSTDTQYFGPGTRLTVL.

The CDR3 coding sequence is TGCAGCGTTAAGGCGGGACAAGAGGGCAATCAGCCCCAGCATTTT. Amino acid sequence: CSVKAGQEGNQPQHF. This chain connects TRBV29-1 to TRBJ1-5, with D perhaps matching TRBD1 (6 bases). Germline V gives CDR1 SQVTM, CDR2 ANQGSEA. V was shortened by 5 bases and J by 2 bases, with 16 bases between the two germline ends. The CDR3 runs 15 residues.

DNA of the CDR3: TGTGCCAGCAGTTCCGACAGATACACTGAAGCTTTCTTT. It specifies CASSSDRYTEAFF. J is TRBJ1-1 and V is TRBV27, with D perhaps matching TRBD1 (5 bases). The CDR3 has 13 amino acids. The germline V gene has CDR1 MNHEY and CDR2 SMNVEV (reference sequence). V was cut by 4 bases and J by 3 bases, with 9 bases left in between.

This clone was counted between two and nine times. The chain couples TRBV10-3 to TRBJ1-3; maybe TRBD1 (5 bases). The CDR3 runs to 13 residues. The germline gives CDR1 ENHRY, CDR2 SYGVKD. Deletions cut 6 bases from V and 1 base from J, with 7 bases between. The CDR3 spells CAIRGPSGNTIYF. DNA for the CDR3: TGTGCCATCAGGGGGCCATCTGGAAACACCATATATTTT.

This clone was picked up a small number of times. The chain couples TRBV7-2 to TRBJ1-2, with 7 bases that match TRBD1. The CDR3 extends over 13 amino acids. With 2 bases clipped from V and 14 bases from J, the junction kept 11 bases outside the gene matches. Germline loops: CDR1 SGHTA, CDR2 FQGNSA. The CDR3 nucleotides read TGTGCCAGCAGCTTACGTTCAGGAGACAGGGAGACCTTC. This codes for CASSLRSGDRETF.